The text below deals with one T cell receptor beta chain. Its target is not known. Generated by immunoSEQ multiplex PCR, the TCRdb table keeps only in-frame clones and is missing some. Among 42,000 or so clones listed, about 88% were seen once. This entry is derived from a study of T cell responses to AZD1222 COVID-19 vaccine. V shed 1 base and J 0 bases; nucleotides not matched to a gene: 11. In germline, CDR1 is SGHKS, CDR2 YYEKEE (reference sequence). There are 19 residues in the CDR3. Whole-study findings and limits: Clonal diversity was possibly underestimated; the donors were predominantly white British and more often female. The study sampled repertoires only after the peak T cell response.

The sequencing here drew on peripheral blood, taken 28 days after the second dose of the MenACWY control vaccine. The gene calls are TRBV5-5 and TRBJ2-7; 12 bases agree with TRBD2. This receptor was obtained from an adult who received the MenACWY meningococcal vaccine as a control. The CDR3 DNA follows: TGTGCCAGCAGCTTGCCGTCGTTCCGGACTAGCGGGGACTCCTACGAGCAGTACTTC. Residues: CASSLPSFRTSGDSYEQYF.